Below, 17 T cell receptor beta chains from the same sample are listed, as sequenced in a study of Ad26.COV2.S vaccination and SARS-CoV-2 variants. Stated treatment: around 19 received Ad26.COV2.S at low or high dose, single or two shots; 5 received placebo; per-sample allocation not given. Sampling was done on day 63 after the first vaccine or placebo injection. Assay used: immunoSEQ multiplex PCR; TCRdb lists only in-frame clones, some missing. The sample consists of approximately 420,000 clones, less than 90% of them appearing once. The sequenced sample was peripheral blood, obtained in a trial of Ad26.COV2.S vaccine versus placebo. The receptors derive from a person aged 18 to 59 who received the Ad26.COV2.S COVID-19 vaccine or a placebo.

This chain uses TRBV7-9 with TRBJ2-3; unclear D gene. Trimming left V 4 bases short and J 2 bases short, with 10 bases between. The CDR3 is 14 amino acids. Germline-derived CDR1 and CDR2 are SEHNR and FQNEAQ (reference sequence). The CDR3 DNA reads TGTGCCAGCAGCTGGGGTAGCCTCACAGATACGCAGTATTTT. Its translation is CASSWGSLTDTQYF.

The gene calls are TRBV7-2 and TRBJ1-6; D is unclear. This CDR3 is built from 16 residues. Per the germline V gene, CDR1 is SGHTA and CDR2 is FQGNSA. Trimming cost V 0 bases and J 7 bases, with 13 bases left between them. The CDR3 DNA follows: TGTGCCAGCAGCTTAGCGAGCGGGCGTGAGAATTCACCCCTCCACTTT. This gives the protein CASSLASGRENSPLHF.

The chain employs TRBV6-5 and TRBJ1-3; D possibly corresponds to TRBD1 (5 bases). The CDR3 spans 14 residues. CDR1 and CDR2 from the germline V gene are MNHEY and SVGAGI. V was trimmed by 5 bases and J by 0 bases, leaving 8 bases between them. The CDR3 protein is CASSRDRSGNTIYF. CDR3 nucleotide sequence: TGTGCCAGCAGTAGGGACCGCTCTGGAAACACCATATATTTT.

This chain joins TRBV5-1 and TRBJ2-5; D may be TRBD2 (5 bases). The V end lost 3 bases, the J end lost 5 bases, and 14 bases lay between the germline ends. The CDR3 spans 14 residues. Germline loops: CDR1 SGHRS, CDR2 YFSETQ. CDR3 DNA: TGCGCCAGCAGCTATCTCGGGGTACAGGAGACCCAGTACTTC. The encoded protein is CASSYLGVQETQYF.

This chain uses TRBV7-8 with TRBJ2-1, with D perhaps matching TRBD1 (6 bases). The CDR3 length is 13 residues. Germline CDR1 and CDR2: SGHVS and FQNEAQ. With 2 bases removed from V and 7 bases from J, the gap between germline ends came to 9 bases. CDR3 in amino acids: CASSLSRGNEQFF. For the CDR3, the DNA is TGTGCCAGCAGCTTATCCAGGGGTAATGAGCAGTTCTTC.

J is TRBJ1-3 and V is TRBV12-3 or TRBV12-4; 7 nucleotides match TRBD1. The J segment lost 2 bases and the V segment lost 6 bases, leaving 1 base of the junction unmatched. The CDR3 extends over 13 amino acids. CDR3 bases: TGTGCCAGCAGAACAGGGGCTGGAAACACCATATATTTT. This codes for CASRTGAGNTIYF.

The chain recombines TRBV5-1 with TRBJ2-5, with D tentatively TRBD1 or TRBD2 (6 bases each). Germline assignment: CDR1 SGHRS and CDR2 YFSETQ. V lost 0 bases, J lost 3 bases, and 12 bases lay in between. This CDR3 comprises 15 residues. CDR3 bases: TGCGCCAGCAGCTTGGAGACGGGGGCTAAAGAGACCCAGTACTTC. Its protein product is CASSLETGAKETQYF.

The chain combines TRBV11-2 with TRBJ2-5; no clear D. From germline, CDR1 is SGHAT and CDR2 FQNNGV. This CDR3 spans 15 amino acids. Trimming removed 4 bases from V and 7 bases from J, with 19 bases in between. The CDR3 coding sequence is TGTGCCAGCAGCTCTAGGGCGACCGAGCAACGGACCCAGTACTTC. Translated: CASSSRATEQRTQYF.

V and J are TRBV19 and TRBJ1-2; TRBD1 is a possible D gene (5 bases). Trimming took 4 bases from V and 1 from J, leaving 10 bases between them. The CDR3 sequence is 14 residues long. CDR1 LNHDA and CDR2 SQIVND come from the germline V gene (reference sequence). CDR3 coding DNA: TGTGCCAGTAGTAAGACAGTAAATAACTATGGCTACACCTTC. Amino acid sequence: CASSKTVNNYGYTF.

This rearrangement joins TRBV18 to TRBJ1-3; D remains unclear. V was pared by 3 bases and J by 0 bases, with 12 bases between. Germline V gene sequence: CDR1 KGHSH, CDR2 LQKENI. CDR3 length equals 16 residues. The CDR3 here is CASSPLDASSGNTIYF. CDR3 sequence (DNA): TGTGCCAGCTCACCCCTGGACGCAAGCTCTGGAAACACCATATATTTT.

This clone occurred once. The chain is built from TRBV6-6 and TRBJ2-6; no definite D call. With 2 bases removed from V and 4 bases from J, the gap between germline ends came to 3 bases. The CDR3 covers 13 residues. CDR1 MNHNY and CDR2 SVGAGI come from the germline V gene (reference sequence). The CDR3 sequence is CASSYPGANVLTF. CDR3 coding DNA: TGTGCCAGCAGTTACCCCGGGGCCAACGTCCTGACTTTC.

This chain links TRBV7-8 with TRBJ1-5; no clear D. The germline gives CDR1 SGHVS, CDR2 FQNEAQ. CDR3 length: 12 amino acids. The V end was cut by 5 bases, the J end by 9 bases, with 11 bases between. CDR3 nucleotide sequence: TGTGCCAGCAGCCTAGGAGTTTGGCCCCAGCATTTT. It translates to CASSLGVWPQHF. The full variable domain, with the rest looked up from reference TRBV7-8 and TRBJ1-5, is GAGVSQSPRYKVAKRGQDVALRCDPISGHVSLFWYQQALGQGPEFLTYFQNEAQLDKSGLPSDRFFAERPEGSVSTLKIQRTQQEDSAVYLCASSLGVWPQHFGDGTRLSIL.

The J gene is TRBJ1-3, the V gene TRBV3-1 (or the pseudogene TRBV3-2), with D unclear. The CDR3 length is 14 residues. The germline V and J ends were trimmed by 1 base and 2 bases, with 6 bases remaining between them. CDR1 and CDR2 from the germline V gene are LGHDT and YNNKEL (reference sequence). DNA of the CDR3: TGTGCCAGCAGCCAAGCGACCCCTGGAAACACCATATATTTT. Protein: CASSQATPGNTIYF.

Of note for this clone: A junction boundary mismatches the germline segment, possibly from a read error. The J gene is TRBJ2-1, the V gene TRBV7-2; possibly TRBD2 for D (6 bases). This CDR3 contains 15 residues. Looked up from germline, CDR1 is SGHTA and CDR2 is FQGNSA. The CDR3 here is CASRLGLAWDNEQFF. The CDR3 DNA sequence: TGTGCCAGCAGGTTAGGTCTAGCGTGGGACAATGAGCAGTTCTTC.

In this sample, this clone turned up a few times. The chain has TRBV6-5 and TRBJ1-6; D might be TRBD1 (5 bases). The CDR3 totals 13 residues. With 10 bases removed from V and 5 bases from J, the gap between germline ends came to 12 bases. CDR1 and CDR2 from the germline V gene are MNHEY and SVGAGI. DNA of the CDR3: TGTGCCACCACCGGCAGGGATAATTCACCCCTCCACTTT. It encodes CATTGRDNSPLHF.

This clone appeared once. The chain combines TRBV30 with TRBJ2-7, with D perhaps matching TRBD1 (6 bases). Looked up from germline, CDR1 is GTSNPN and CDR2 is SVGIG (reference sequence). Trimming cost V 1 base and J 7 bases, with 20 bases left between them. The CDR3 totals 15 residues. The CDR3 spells CAWSANQGIKGEQYF. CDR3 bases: TGTGCCTGGAGTGCCAACCAGGGGATTAAGGGGGAGCAGTACTTC.

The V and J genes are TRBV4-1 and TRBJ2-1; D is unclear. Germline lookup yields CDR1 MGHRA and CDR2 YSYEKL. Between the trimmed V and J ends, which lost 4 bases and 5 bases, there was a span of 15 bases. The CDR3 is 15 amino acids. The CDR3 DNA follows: TGCGCCAGCAGCCTTACTCAGGACGTAAACAATGAGCAGTTCTTC. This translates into CASSLTQDVNNEQFF.